The 18 T cell receptor beta chains given below trace back to one sample, sequenced in a study of T cells in tumors after PD-1 blockade. The assay was immunoSEQ multiplex PCR, and TCRdb's table has in-frame clones only and misses some. The sample consists of 12,000 to 15,000 clones, less than 75% of them appearing once. This specimen consisted of tumor tissue, obtained after anti-PD-1 treatment. These receptors originate from a human donor with cutaneous squamous cell carcinoma.

This chain joins TRBV27 and TRBJ2-7; a possible D gene is TRBD1 (6 bases). V was shortened by 2 bases and J by 4 bases, with 9 bases between the two germline ends. This CDR3 is built from 13 residues. CDR1 and CDR2 (germline): MNHEY, SMNVEV (reference sequence). The CDR3 loop is CASSLQGPYEQYF. As DNA, the CDR3 is TGTGCCAGCAGTTTACAGGGGCCGTACGAGCAGTACTTC.

This clone appeared a few times. The V gene is TRBV10-3, the J gene TRBJ2-7; 12 nucleotides line up with TRBD2. The J segment lost 3 bases and the V segment lost 2 bases, leaving 5 bases of the junction unmatched. The V gene's germline CDR1 is ENHRY and CDR2 SYGVKD. The CDR3 has 16 residues. The CDR3 DNA is TGTGCCATCAGTGAGCCTAGCGGGAGGGCCGGCTACGAGCAGTACTTC. Its translation is CAISEPSGRAGYEQYF.

The chain has TRBV11-2 and TRBJ1-3; D is unresolved. The CDR3 contains 15 residues. From germline, CDR1 is SGHAT and CDR2 FQNNGV. With 4 bases removed from V and 0 bases from J, the gap between germline ends came to 10 bases. The CDR3 DNA is TGTGCCAGCAGCTCGGACGGTATCTCTGGAAACACCATATATTTT. Translating gives CASSSDGISGNTIYF.

The chain uses TRBV5-6 and TRBJ2-3; D gene ambiguous. V shed 4 bases and J shed 5 bases, with 14 bases lying between them. The CDR3 loop spans 14 amino acids. Germline V gene lookup returns CDR1 SGHDT and CDR2 YYEEEE. The CDR3 is CASSKIDGEDTQYF. CDR3 DNA: TGTGCCAGCAGCAAAATAGACGGTGAAGATACGCAGTATTTT.

V gene TRBV11-2 combines with J gene TRBJ1-1, with 7 bases aligning to TRBD1. The CDR3 is 16 amino acids. Germline loops: CDR1 SGHAT, CDR2 FQNNGV. The V and J ends lost 1 base and 0 bases, in that order; junction bases with no gene match: 5. The CDR3 bases are TGTGCCAGCAGCTTAGTTTGGGGACAGATGAACACTGAAGCTTTCTTT. Its translation is CASSLVWGQMNTEAFF.

This clone was observed a single time. V gene TRBV7-2 combines with J gene TRBJ2-1; no clear D. CDR3 size: 13 residues. Germline V gives CDR1 SGHTA, CDR2 FQGNSA. V was clipped by 6 bases and J by 6 bases, with 12 bases between them. CDR3 DNA sequence: TGTGCCAGCAGTCTGGTGGGCCTCAATGAGCAGTTCTTC. Translating it yields CASSLVGLNEQFF.

The rearrangement joins TRBV3-1 (or the pseudogene TRBV3-2) to TRBJ2-3, with D tentatively TRBD1 (5 bases). The CDR3 has 14 residues. Trimming left V 3 bases short and J 6 bases short, with 13 bases between. CDR1 is LGHDT, CDR2 YNNKEL, per germline (reference sequence). CDR3 region: CASSQSRAFDTQYF. The DNA of the CDR3 is TGTGCCAGCAGCCAGTCCAGGGCGTTTGATACGCAGTATTTT.

The rearrangement joins TRBV2 to TRBJ2-1; the match to TRBD2 covers 14 bases. Germline CDR1 SNHLY, CDR2 FYNNEI. CDR3 length: 18 amino acids. Unmatched junction bases numbered 14, after V lost 6 bases and J lost 7 bases. This CDR3 reads CASRTSATSGGARNEQFF. The CDR3 nucleotides are TGTGCCAGCAGAACGTCGGCGACTAGCGGGGGGGCAAGGAATGAGCAGTTCTTC. The full variable domain, its missing parts supplied by reference TRBV2 and TRBJ2-1, is EPEVTQTPSHQVTQMGQEVILRCVPISNHLYFYWYRQILGQKVEFLVSFYNNEISEKSEIFDDQFSVERPDGSNFTLKIRSTKLEDSAMYFCASRTSATSGGARNEQFFGPGTRLTVL.

As to this clone: Sequence at one end of the junction differs from germline and may be a read error. The chain links TRBV9 to TRBJ2-3; possibly TRBD2 for D (6 bases). Looked up from germline, CDR1 is SGDLS and CDR2 is YYNGEE. This CDR3 is 15 amino acids long. The CDR3 DNA reads as TGTGCCGGCAGCGTTGGGACGCGGGGTACAGATACGCAGTATTTT. It translates to CAGSVGTRGTDTQYF.

The chain uses TRBV6-6 and TRBJ1-1; no clear D. This CDR3 has 14 amino acids. The germline V gene encodes CDR1 MNHNY and CDR2 SVGAGI (reference sequence). Between the trimmed V and J ends, which lost 0 bases and 7 bases, there was a span of 12 bases. The CDR3 DNA follows: TGTGCCAGCAGTTACTCGAATCAGCAGGATGAAGCTTTCTTT. Translated: CASSYSNQQDEAFF.

This clone has a single count. This chain connects TRBV28 to TRBJ2-6; D is undetermined. The V and J ends lost 7 bases and 0 bases respectively, with 4 bases between them. Germline values: CDR1 MDHEN, CDR2 SYDVKM. The CDR3 contains 13 residues. In nucleotides, the CDR3 is TGTGCCAGCACCCCCTCTGGGGCCAACGTCCTGACTTTC. Translating gives CASTPSGANVLTF.

The chain is built from TRBV6-1 and TRBJ2-7; 7 bases are shared with TRBD2. The length of the CDR3 is 14 residues. Germline V CDR1 and CDR2: MNHNS, SASEGT. V dropped 3 bases and J dropped 4; count of bases not matched to a gene: 6. The CDR3 protein is CASSESGNRYEQYF. The CDR3 coding sequence is TGTGCCAGCAGTGAGAGCGGGAACAGGTACGAGCAGTACTTC.

The chain couples TRBV5-1 to TRBJ1-2, with D perhaps matching TRBD1 (5 bases). Germline V lookup: CDR1 SGHRS, CDR2 YFSETQ. V lost 0 bases, J lost 6 bases, and 12 bases lay in between. The CDR3 runs 14 residues. The CDR3 sequence is CASSLASGEDGYTF. The CDR3 DNA follows: TGCGCCAGCAGCTTGGCCTCGGGGGAGGATGGCTACACCTTC.

Regarding this clone: An end of the junction does not agree with germline; a read error may underlie this. The rearrangement uses TRBV6-1 and TRBJ1-1, with unresolved D. CDR1 and CDR2 (germline): MNHNS, SASEGT. This CDR3 is built from 11 residues. The CDR3 bases are TGTGCCAGCAGTGAAAACAGTGAAGCTTTCTTT. Translating gives CASSENSEAFF.

The rearrangement joins TRBV6-5 to TRBJ2-1; 8 bases are shared with TRBD2. The CDR3 length is 15 residues. CDR1 is MNHEY and CDR2 is SVGAGI in the germline V gene. Losses at the gene ends were 6 bases for V and 6 bases for J; bases not matched to a gene: 10. The CDR3 DNA sequence: TGTGCCAGCAGGATCGGCGCGGGGGGCTCCAATGAGCAGTTCTTC. Its protein is CASRIGAGGSNEQFF.

The V call is TRBV6-5, the J call TRBJ2-5; 10 nucleotides match TRBD1. The CDR3 runs 15 residues. The ends lost 6 bases at V and 5 bases at J; junction bases unmatched: 9. Germline CDR1 and CDR2: MNHEY and SVGAGI. The CDR3 nucleotides read TGTGCCAGCAGGGCCGGGACAGGGGCCCGGGAGACCCAGTACTTC. This translates into CASRAGTGARETQYF.

The J gene is TRBJ1-3, the V gene TRBV12-3 or TRBV12-4; D is uncertain. The CDR3 extends over 13 amino acids. The ends were cut back, 3 bases at V and 3 bases at J, with 6 bases in the middle. The CDR3 protein is CASSFGGGNTIYF. The DNA of the CDR3 is TGTGCCAGCAGTTTCGGAGGTGGAAACACCATATATTTT.

This chain uses TRBV19 with TRBJ2-3, with D possibly being TRBD1 or TRBD2 (5 bases each). Trimming removed 1 base at V and 4 bases at J, with 12 bases between. The CDR3 is 15 amino acids. Germline V gives CDR1 LNHDA, CDR2 SQIVND (reference sequence). The DNA for the CDR3 is TGTGCCAGTAGTATAGCCGGGGCTGGAGCAGATACGCAGTATTTT. Its protein is CASSIAGAGADTQYF.